The TCR beta chain under discussion was sequenced for a study of response to subunit inactivated influenza vaccine. CDR1 and CDR2 (germline): MNHEY, SVGAGI. Between the trimmed V and J ends, which lost 6 bases and 6 bases, there was a span of 9 bases. CDR3 length: 12 amino acids. A word on this clonotype: The antigen remains undetermined.

TCRdb re-derived calls from the RT-PCR reads in MiXCR, one entry per CDR3 protein. The sample gives approximately 530,000 distinct CDR3 sequences, 7.5% to 8.5% of which show up once; approximately 12% is in the top ten. Study-wide results and limits: It was suggested by the authors that few new T cells are recruited by each seasonal influenza vaccination.

The sequence was obtained from a man aged 50 to 69 who received an inactivated influenza vaccine. This rearrangement joins TRBV6-5 to TRBJ2-1, with D perhaps matching TRBD2 (6 bases). Sequenced material: PBMCs from blood, taken less than 25 months after vaccination. CDR3 region: CASSTGANEQFF. CDR3 nucleotides: TGTGCCAGCAGCACGGGAGCCAATGAGCAGTTCTTC.